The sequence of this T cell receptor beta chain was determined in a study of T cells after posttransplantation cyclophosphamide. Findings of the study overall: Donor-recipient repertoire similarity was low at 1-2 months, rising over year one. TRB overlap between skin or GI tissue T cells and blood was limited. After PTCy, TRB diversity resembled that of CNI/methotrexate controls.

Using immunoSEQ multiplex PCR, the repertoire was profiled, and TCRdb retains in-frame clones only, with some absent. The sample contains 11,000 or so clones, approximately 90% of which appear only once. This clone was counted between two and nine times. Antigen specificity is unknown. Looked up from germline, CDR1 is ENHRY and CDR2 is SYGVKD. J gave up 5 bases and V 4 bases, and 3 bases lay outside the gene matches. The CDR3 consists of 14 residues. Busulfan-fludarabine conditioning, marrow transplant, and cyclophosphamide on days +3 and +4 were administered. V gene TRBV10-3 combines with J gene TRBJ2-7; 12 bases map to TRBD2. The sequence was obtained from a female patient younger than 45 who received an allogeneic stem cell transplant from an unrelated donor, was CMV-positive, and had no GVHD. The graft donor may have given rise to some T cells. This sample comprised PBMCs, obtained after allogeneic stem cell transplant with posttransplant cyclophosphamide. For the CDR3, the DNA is TGTGCCATCAGTGTGGCTAGCGGGGGGGACGAGCAGTACTTC. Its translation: CAISVASGGDEQYF.